This passage covers 29 T cell receptor beta chains from one sample sequenced in a study of cytomegalovirus exposure and HLA in healthy donors. The PCR ran on 60 Vbeta and 13 Jbeta primers. The assay was immunoSEQ multiplex PCR, and TCRdb's table has in-frame clones only and misses some. The sample includes some 85,000 clones, 76% of them seen just once. Sequencing used PBMCs. The receptors were gathered from a middle-aged man in good health and CMV-seronegative.

This rearrangement joins TRBV18 to TRBJ1-4, with 8 nucleotides matching TRBD1. V was pared by 6 bases and J by 6 bases, with 3 bases of the junction left unmatched. Germline V CDR1 and CDR2: KGHSH, LQKENI. The CDR3 totals 13 residues. The chain's CDR3 is CASSQGADEKLFF. CDR3 nucleotide sequence: TGTGCCAGCTCGCAGGGGGCGGATGAAAAACTGTTTTTT.

The chain employs TRBV29-1 and TRBJ2-7; TRBD2 matches at 9 bases. CDR1 and CDR2 from the germline V gene are SQVTM and ANQGSEA. V was clipped by 6 bases and J by 1 base; unmatched bases: 4. This CDR3 region has 13 residues. The CDR3 nucleotides are TGCAGCGTGCGGGGGGGACAATCCTACGAGCAGTACTTC. It specifies CSVRGGQSYEQYF.

In this sample, this clone turned up once. J is TRBJ1-4 and V is TRBV4-1, with 7 bases aligning to TRBD1. CDR3 size: 15 residues. Per germline, CDR1 MGHRA and CDR2 YSYEKL. With V trimmed by 2 bases and J by 7 bases, 7 bases remained unmatched. The chain's CDR3 is CASSQTRQGSEKLFF. CDR3 in DNA: TGCGCCAGCAGCCAAACCCGACAGGGTTCTGAAAAACTGTTTTTT.

The chain joins TRBV13 to TRBJ2-5; 7 bases fit TRBD1. The DNA end is a closer match to TRBJ2-7, so the J assignment may be wrong. This CDR3 is 16 amino acids long. Looked up from germline, CDR1 is PRHDT and CDR2 is FYEKMQ (reference sequence). The CDR3 DNA reads as TGTGCCAGCAGCACCTGGGGACAGTGGACGACCTACGAGCAGTACTTC. It codes for CASSTWGQWTTYEQYF.

The rearrangement joins TRBV9 to TRBJ2-1; 9 nucleotides line up with TRBD2. This CDR3 spans 16 amino acids. Looked up from germline, CDR1 is SGDLS and CDR2 is YYNGEE. Germline trimming cut 3 bases from V and 3 bases from J; bases unmatched to any gene: 7. The CDR3 region is CASSDEGRGGYNEQFF. The CDR3 DNA is TGTGCCAGCAGCGATGAGGGGCGGGGGGGCTACAATGAGCAGTTCTTC.

The J gene is TRBJ2-3, the V gene TRBV9; the D gene is possibly TRBD1 (5 bases). Germline loops: CDR1 SGDLS, CDR2 YYNGEE. V was cut by 0 bases and J by 11 bases, with 10 bases left in between. The CDR3 consists of 12 residues. CDR3 sequence (DNA): TGTGCCAGCAGCGTAGGCAGAAGGGGGCAGTATTTT. Translation gives CASSVGRRGQYF.

The chain couples TRBV27 to TRBJ1-6, with D unclear. V lost 2 bases and J 6 bases, leaving 11 bases between the germline ends. The CDR3 is made up of 15 amino acids. Germline V gene data show CDR1 as MNHEY and CDR2 as SMNVEV (reference sequence). The CDR3 region is CASSLTGLSNSPLHF. As DNA, the CDR3 is TGTGCCAGCAGTTTAACTGGGCTAAGTAATTCACCCCTCCACTTT.

The V call is TRBV28, the J call TRBJ1-5; D unresolved. V gave up 3 bases and J gave up 6 bases, with 3 bases separating them. The germline V gene has CDR1 MDHEN and CDR2 SYDVKM. CDR3 length: 11 amino acids. Written as DNA, the CDR3 is TGTGCCAGCAGTTTCGTTCAGCCCCAGCATTTT. Translated: CASSFVQPQHF.

The chain uses TRBV27 and TRBJ2-1; D unclear. Germline CDR1 MNHEY, CDR2 SMNVEV (reference sequence). V lost 0 bases and J lost 9, with 9 bases in between. This CDR3 contains 13 residues. The CDR3 here is CASSLSPTVEQFF. CDR3 nucleotide sequence: TGTGCCAGCAGTTTATCGCCAACGGTTGAGCAGTTCTTC.

The chain joins TRBV27 to TRBJ2-1, with D possibly being TRBD2 (6 bases). Trimming removed 6 bases from V and 6 bases from J, with 9 bases in between. The CDR3 totals 12 residues. Germline values: CDR1 MNHEY, CDR2 SMNVEV (reference sequence). CDR3 sequence reads: CASRTRGNEQFF. The CDR3 coding sequence is TGTGCCAGCAGGACTAGGGGCAATGAGCAGTTCTTC.

The chain uses TRBV6-5 and TRBJ2-3; D perhaps matches TRBD1 (5 bases). CDR3 length: 14 residues. Between the trimmed V and J ends, which lost 8 bases and 2 bases, there was a span of 14 bases. CDR1 and CDR2 (germline): MNHEY, SVGAGI. The CDR3 DNA follows: TGTGCCAGCTCTTCCCCAGGGCTCACAGATACGCAGTATTTT. Translating it yields CASSSPGLTDTQYF.

This chain uses TRBV11-2 with TRBJ2-5, with a possible D match to TRBD2 (6 bases). The CDR3 runs to 13 residues. The germline V and J ends were trimmed by 5 bases and 3 bases, with 10 bases remaining between them. CDR1 is SGHAT and CDR2 is FQNNGV in the germline V gene. The CDR3 sequence: CASSRDLKETQYF. CDR3 DNA sequence: TGTGCCAGCAGCCGGGACTTGAAAGAGACCCAGTACTTC.

CDR3 amino acids: CASSPEVPSIGSTAFF. CDR3 nucleotide sequence: TGTGCCAGCTCACCGGAGGTCCCGTCTATTGGGTCCACGGCTTTCTTT. This chain connects TRBV18 to TRBJ1-1; no clear D. Germline lookup yields CDR1 KGHSH and CDR2 LQKENI. The V end lost 3 bases, the J end lost 11 bases, and 25 bases lay between the germline ends. The CDR3 loop spans 16 amino acids. The complete variable domain, with remaining parts taken from reference TRBV18 and TRBJ1-1, reads NAGVMQNPRHLVRRRGQEARLRCSPMKGHSHVYWYRQLPEEGLKFMVYLQKENIIDESGMPKERFSAEFPKEGPSILRIQQVVRGDSAAYFCASSPEVPSIGSTAFFGQGTRLTVV.

J is TRBJ1-2 and V is TRBV19, with 10 bases lining up with TRBD1. CDR3 length: 15 residues. Germline assignment: CDR1 LNHDA and CDR2 SQIVND (reference sequence). J was trimmed by 4 bases and V by 1 base; bases with no gene match: 3. In DNA, the CDR3 is TGTGCCAGTAGTATAGCCGGGACAGGGGTCTATGGCTACACCTTC. This encodes CASSIAGTGVYGYTF.

With respect to this clone: At the DNA level, this CDR3 is encoded by other sequences in the same sample as well. J is TRBJ2-1 and V is TRBV18; D uncertain. The V end lost 6 bases, the J end lost 0 bases, and 12 bases lay between the germline ends. This CDR3 contains 15 residues. Germline-derived CDR1 and CDR2 are KGHSH and LQKENI. CDR3: CASSPPSRSYNEQFF. In DNA form, the CDR3 reads TGTGCCAGCTCCCCTCCGAGCCGCTCCTACAATGAGCAGTTCTTC.

The J gene is TRBJ2-3, the V gene TRBV27; 7 bases line up with TRBD2. Per germline, CDR1 MNHEY and CDR2 SMNVEV (reference sequence). V lost 3 bases to trimming and J lost 2 bases; unmatched junction nucleotides: 8. The CDR3 consists of 16 residues. CDR3 nucleotide sequence: TGTGCCAGCAGTTTCGCGGCGGGGGAAATCACAGATACGCAGTATTTT. Residues: CASSFAAGEITDTQYF.

The J gene is TRBJ2-1, the V gene TRBV7-8; 9 nucleotides align to TRBD1. Germline CDR1 and CDR2: SGHVS and FQNEAQ. The CDR3 has 15 residues. Trimming removed 3 bases from V and 4 bases from J; junction bases left unmatched: 4. In DNA form, the CDR3 reads TGTGCCAGCAGCTTGACAGGGGGGATATACAATGAGCAGTTCTTC. Amino acid sequence: CASSLTGGIYNEQFF. Full variable domain (rest looked up from reference TRBV7-8 and TRBJ2-1): GAGVSQSPRYKVAKRGQDVALRCDPISGHVSLFWYQQALGQGPEFLTYFQNEAQLDKSGLPSDRFFAERPEGSVSTLKIQRTQQEDSAVYLCASSLTGGIYNEQFFGPGTRLTVL.

This sequence joins TRBV5-5 and TRBJ2-3; 9 nucleotides match TRBD2. This CDR3 is 18 amino acids long. With 4 bases clipped from V and 0 bases from J, the junction kept 12 bases outside the gene matches. Germline loops: CDR1 SGHKS, CDR2 YYEKEE (reference sequence). The CDR3 spells CASSQEGAGGPSTDTQYF. In DNA form, the CDR3 reads TGTGCCAGCAGCCAAGAGGGCGCGGGGGGGCCGAGCACAGATACGCAGTATTTT.

The rearrangement joins TRBV4-3 to TRBJ2-3; D possibly corresponds to TRBD2 (5 bases). Trimming stripped 0 bases from V and 11 bases from J, with 12 bases between. Germline V CDR1 and CDR2: LGHNA, YSLEER. The CDR3 runs 13 residues. The CDR3 bases are TGCGCCAGCAGCCAAGATCGGGGTCCATTGCAGTATTTT. This gives the protein CASSQDRGPLQYF.

The J gene is TRBJ1-4, the V gene TRBV25-1; D might be TRBD1 (6 bases). The ends were cut back, 4 bases at V and 2 bases at J, with 11 bases in the middle. Germline V lookup: CDR1 MGHDK, CDR2 SYGVNS. The CDR3 is 15 amino acids. The DNA for the CDR3 is TGTGCCAGCAGTGGGCACACAGGGACTAATGAAAAACTGTTTTTT. Its translation: CASSGHTGTNEKLFF.

This clone was found a few times. V usage is TRBV2 and J usage is TRBJ1-1; TRBD1 matches 7 bases. This CDR3 has 14 amino acids. V gave up 7 bases and J gave up 0 bases; unmatched junction bases: 5. The germline gives CDR1 SNHLY, CDR2 FYNNEI. CDR3 DNA sequence: TGTGCCAGCAAATTGGGACAGATGAACACTGAAGCTTTCTTT. This sequence encodes CASKLGQMNTEAFF.

The V and J genes are TRBV30 and TRBJ1-5, with D perhaps TRBD1 (6 bases). V lost 0 bases and J 6 bases, leaving 12 bases between the germline ends. The germline CDR1 and CDR2 sequences are GTSNPN and SVGIG (reference sequence). The CDR3 has 14 residues. CDR3 in amino acids: CAWSVQQGSQPQHF. CDR3 sequence (DNA): TGTGCCTGGAGTGTACAACAGGGAAGTCAGCCCCAGCATTTT.

The chain recombines TRBV5-6 with TRBJ1-1; a weak D match, TRBD1 (5 bases). CDR1 is SGHDT and CDR2 is YYEEEE in the germline V gene. The CDR3 has 15 residues. V lost 2 bases to trimming and J lost 3 bases, with 14 bases between them. CDR3 loop: CASSLLAGSYTEAFF. DNA of the CDR3: TGTGCCAGCAGCTTATTGGCAGGGTCATACACTGAAGCTTTCTTT.

This clone was observed a single time. The chain uses TRBV2 and TRBJ2-1, with 13 bases fitting TRBD2. J gave up 6 bases and V 4 bases, and 9 bases lay outside the gene matches. The CDR3 is made up of 17 amino acids. Germline values: CDR1 SNHLY, CDR2 FYNNEI. Here the CDR3 DNA reads TGTGCCAGCAGTGTTCAACTAGCGGGGGGGCCGATCAATGAGCAGTTCTTC. Protein: CASSVQLAGGPINEQFF.

Of note for this clone: Other DNA sequences in this sample translate to the same CDR3. The chain carries TRBV6-5 and TRBJ1-1, with D possibly matching TRBD1 (5 bases). V was shortened by 2 bases and J by 1 base, with 5 bases between the two germline ends. The CDR3 runs to 13 residues. Germline CDR1 is MNHEY and CDR2 is SVGAGI. CDR3 DNA: TGTGCCAGCAGTTACGGACAGAACACTGAAGCTTTCTTT. This gives the protein CASSYGQNTEAFF.

This chain uses TRBV7-9 with TRBJ2-7; D possibly corresponds to TRBD1 (7 bases). There are 15 residues in the CDR3. The germline V gene encodes CDR1 SEHNR and CDR2 FQNEAQ (reference sequence). V lost 3 bases and J 2 bases, leaving 14 bases between the germline ends. In DNA, the CDR3 is TGTGCCAGCAGCTTGGGGGGACAGAGACCCTACGAGCAGTACTTC. Protein product: CASSLGGQRPYEQYF.

This chain uses TRBV5-1 with TRBJ1-4; D call uncertain. Per the germline V gene, CDR1 is SGHRS and CDR2 is YFSETQ. Trimming took off 0 bases at V and 2 bases at J, with 8 bases between the two ends. This CDR3 comprises 15 residues. CDR3 sequence (DNA): TGCGCCAGCAGCTTGGGGGCAACGACTAATGAAAAACTGTTTTTT. Its protein product is CASSLGATTNEKLFF.

V usage is TRBV4-3 and J usage is TRBJ1-2; D not certain. Trimming pared 3 bases from V and 1 base from J, leaving 3 bases between. The CDR3 contains 12 residues. Looked up from germline, CDR1 is LGHNA and CDR2 is YSLEER. For the CDR3, the DNA is TGCGCCAGCAGCCATCGTAACTATGGCTACACCTTC. Amino acids: CASSHRNYGYTF.

The chain joins TRBV7-8 to TRBJ2-7; perhaps TRBD1 as D (6 bases). This CDR3 region has 14 residues. The germline gives CDR1 SGHVS, CDR2 FQNEAQ. Trimming stripped 4 bases from V and 2 bases from J, with 12 bases between. Here the CDR3 reads CASSSRTVPYEQYF. The CDR3 nucleotides are TGTGCCAGCAGCTCCAGGACAGTGCCCTACGAGCAGTACTTC.